This entry concerns a single TCR beta chain. Its antigen is unidentified. Between the trimmed V and J ends, which lost 7 bases and 8 bases, there was a span of 12 bases. Germline V gives CDR1 MDHEN, CDR2 SYDVKM. The CDR3 runs to 12 residues. TCRdb's copy holds only in-frame clones and misses some; the assay was immunoSEQ multiplex PCR. The table records tens of thousands of clones, 91% of them present only once. These data belong to a study of PD-L1 blockade in urothelial cancer. Study at large: The year 2014 saw patients start atezolizumab, 1,200 mg intravenously every 3 weeks. Males with bladder-origin urothelial cancer constituted about 85% of the roughly 30 patients. Analyses were performed on blood at 3 weeks after treatment start (the second dose) and at 6 weeks.

The time point denotes: peripheral blood 6 weeks after treatment start. Overall study findings and caveats: Pretreatment blood TCR clonality under the median forecast improved survival.

This sample comprised PBMCs, obtained around atezolizumab (anti-PD-L1) treatment. The rearrangement joins TRBV28 to TRBJ1-5; D gene ambiguous. The clonotype was recovered from a man in his sixties or seventies with urothelial cancer. This CDR3 reads CASTDPEEPQHF. The CDR3 coding sequence is TGTGCCAGCACCGATCCGGAGGAGCCCCAGCATTTT.